These 15 T cell receptor beta chains were all obtained from the same sample, sequenced in a study of blood T cell repertoires in COVID-19. The data were produced by immunoSEQ multiplex PCR, yet TCRdb's version contains in-frame clones alone and is incomplete. The table has 90,000 to 140,000 clones, 81% seen once; the top ten hold about 40%. The sequencing sample was made of peripheral blood. These receptors all stem from a man older than 75 with acute or convalescent COVID-19.

This chain links TRBV3-1 (or the pseudogene TRBV3-2) with TRBJ2-5, with 9 bases identical to TRBD1. The CDR3 runs to 22 residues. CDR1 LGHDT and CDR2 YNNKEL come from the germline V gene (reference sequence). V lost 0 bases, J lost 1 base, and 21 bases stayed unmatched. For the CDR3, the DNA is TGTGCCAGCAGCCAAGAAGGCCCTCGCGGGGTTGGGGACAGGGTTGTCCAAGAGACCCAGTACTTC. It is translated as CASSQEGPRGVGDRVVQETQYF.

J is TRBJ2-2 and V is TRBV7-2, with TRBD2 identical over 7 bases. CDR3 length: 15 residues. With 5 bases clipped from V and 4 bases from J, the junction kept 7 bases outside the gene matches. The germline CDR1 and CDR2 sequences are SGHTA and FQGNSA. In DNA form, the CDR3 reads TGTGCCAGCAGCAGAGGACTAGTGGGCACCGGGGAGCTGTTTTTT. Protein sequence: CASSRGLVGTGELFF. Using reference TRBV7-2 and TRBJ2-2 for the parts outside the CDR3, the full variable domain is GAGVSQSPSNKVTEKGKDVELRCDPISGHTALYWYRQSLGQGLEFLIYFQGNSAPDKSGLPSDRFSAERTGGSVSTLTIQRTQQEDSAVYLCASSRGLVGTGELFFGEGSRLTVL.

J is TRBJ1-3 and V is TRBV7-9, with 7 bases aligning to TRBD1. V was clipped by 2 bases and J by 0 bases; unmatched bases: 7. Germline V lookup: CDR1 SEHNR, CDR2 FQNEAQ (reference sequence). The CDR3 has 17 residues. In nucleotides, the CDR3 is TGTGCCAGCAGCTTACCCCCAGGGGGAATCTCTGGAAACACCATATATTTT. Translated: CASSLPPGGISGNTIYF.

This clone was seen a handful of times. The J gene is TRBJ2-1, the V gene TRBV29-1; a weak D match, TRBD1 (5 bases). V dropped 8 bases and J dropped 3 bases, with 5 bases sitting between them. This CDR3 is 10 amino acids long. CDR1 and CDR2 from the germline V gene are SQVTM and ANQGSEA. CDR3 sequence (DNA): TGCAGCACAGGCTACAATGAGCAGTTCTTC. Its translation is CSTGYNEQFF.

The chain employs TRBV10-3 and TRBJ2-3; the D gene is possibly TRBD2 (5 bases). The germline CDR1 and CDR2 sequences are ENHRY and SYGVKD. V lost 6 bases and J lost 2, with 15 bases in between. The CDR3 contains 15 residues. The CDR3 reads CAISRDLRNTDTQYF. CDR3 sequence (DNA): TGTGCCATCAGCCGGGATCTACGGAACACAGATACGCAGTATTTT.

The J gene is TRBJ1-2, the V gene TRBV28; 7 nucleotides align to TRBD1. The J segment lost 8 bases and the V segment lost 5 bases, leaving 14 bases of the junction unmatched. CDR3 length equals 15 residues. Germline V gene lookup returns CDR1 MDHEN and CDR2 SYDVKM. CDR3 region: CASSPGQSGTVGYTF. CDR3 DNA sequence: TGTGCCAGCAGTCCGGGACAGTCCGGCACTGTAGGCTACACCTTC.

The V gene is TRBV4-1, the J gene TRBJ2-7; the D gene is possibly TRBD2 (6 bases). In germline, CDR1 is MGHRA, CDR2 YSYEKL. This CDR3 has 13 amino acids. Trimming cost V 5 bases and J 6 bases, with 14 bases left between them. CDR3 DNA sequence: TGCGCCAGCAGCTTAATAGGCGGGGCCGAGCAGTACTTC. Its protein is CASSLIGGAEQYF.

The table lists this clone with a few counts. The rearrangement links TRBV7-3 to TRBJ2-1; the match to TRBD2 covers 12 bases. Trimming removed 2 bases from V and 2 bases from J; junction bases left unmatched: 1. Germline CDR1 reads SGHTA; CDR2 reads FQGTGA. CDR3 length: 16 amino acids. The CDR3 region is CASSLLAGGPYNEQFF. Here the CDR3 DNA reads TGTGCCAGCAGCTTACTAGCGGGAGGGCCCTACAATGAGCAGTTCTTC.

The rearrangement links TRBV6-5 to TRBJ2-1, with 7 bases lining up with TRBD1. V was pared by 4 bases and J by 9 bases, with 15 bases of the junction left unmatched. Germline V CDR1 and CDR2: MNHEY, SVGAGI. The CDR3 extends over 16 amino acids. In DNA, the CDR3 is TGTGCCAGCAGTTCCCCGAGGGGGCCACCCATTGGTGAGCAGTTCTTC. Translating gives CASSSPRGPPIGEQFF.

The gene calls are TRBV5-1 and TRBJ1-1; possible D gene TRBD1, 5 bases. Trimming removed 0 bases from V and 3 bases from J, with 24 bases in between. This CDR3 spans 19 amino acids. Germline V gene lookup returns CDR1 SGHRS and CDR2 YFSETQ. The CDR3 protein is CASSLGLNSGLIGHTEAFF. In DNA, the CDR3 is TGCGCCAGCAGCTTGGGACTGAACTCAGGGTTAATCGGTCACACTGAAGCTTTCTTT.

This clone has a handful of counts. The sample carries other DNA sequences with the same CDR3. The chain is built from TRBV18 and TRBJ1-1; D gene ambiguous. V dropped 6 bases and J dropped 3 bases, with 11 bases sitting between them. Germline assignment: CDR1 KGHSH and CDR2 LQKENI. This CDR3 is 13 amino acids long. The CDR3 is CASSPAGDTEAFF. CDR3 nucleotides: TGTGCCAGCTCGCCCGCCGGGGACACTGAAGCTTTCTTT. The entire variable domain, with the rest obtained from reference TRBV18 and TRBJ1-1, is as follows: NAGVMQNPRHLVRRRGQEARLRCSPMKGHSHVYWYRQLPEEGLKFMVYLQKENIIDESGMPKERFSAEFPKEGPSILRIQQVVRGDSAAYFCASSPAGDTEAFFGQGTRLTVV.

The chain is built from TRBV5-6 and TRBJ1-2, with D unresolved. CDR3 length equals 14 residues. Trimming left V 4 bases short and J 2 bases short, with 12 bases between. Per germline, CDR1 SGHDT and CDR2 YYEEEE. As DNA, the CDR3 is TGTGCCAGCAGCCTCCCAGACTCCAACTATGGCTACACCTTC. Translation: CASSLPDSNYGYTF.

The chain carries TRBV19 and TRBJ2-7; possible D gene TRBD1, 7 bases. Trimming stripped 5 bases from V and 7 bases from J, with 15 bases between. The CDR3 contains 13 residues. Germline V lookup: CDR1 LNHDA, CDR2 SQIVND (reference sequence). The CDR3 protein is CASSLSGGSEQYF. The CDR3 region has the DNA TGTGCCAGTAGTCTCTCAGGGGGGTCAGAGCAGTACTTC.

CDR3 DNA sequence: TGTGCCAGCAGTTACTCCAGGGGCACCGGGGAGCTGTTTTTT. It codes for CASSYSRGTGELFF. The rearrangement joins TRBV6-2 or TRBV6-3 to TRBJ2-2; perhaps TRBD1 as D (6 bases). V gave up 0 bases and J gave up 4 bases, with 6 bases separating them. The germline gives CDR1 MNHEY, CDR2 SVGEGT. The CDR3 runs 14 residues.

The chain joins TRBV15 to TRBJ1-4, with D possibly TRBD1 on 6 matching bases. The CDR3 contains 15 residues. CDR1 LNHNV and CDR2 YYDKDF come from the germline V gene (reference sequence). With 1 base removed from V and 6 bases from J, the gap between germline ends came to 12 bases. This CDR3 reads CATSRAKGGDEKLFF. As DNA, the CDR3 is TGTGCCACCAGCAGAGCTAAAGGGGGTGATGAAAAACTGTTTTTT.